Listed below are T cell receptor beta chains from one sample, sequenced in a study of OX40 agonist ivuxolimab in advanced cancers. TCRdb's table, derived via immunoSEQ multiplex PCR, lists solely in-frame clones and lacks some. The sample contains about 73,000 clones, 88% of which appear only once. The material sequenced was CD4+ or CD8+ T cells sorted from blood, taken in a trial of the OX40 agonist ivuxolimab. These receptors were collected from an adult with an advanced solid tumor such as melanoma, head and neck, liver or kidney cancer. The CDR3 runs from the conserved cysteine through the conserved F or W. The order of the fields is V gene, clone size, D gene, J gene, CDR3 protein, CDR3 DNA. D genes are given only for firm matches. Clone size is stated in some rows and not others, as once, few, many or a class when expanded.

TRBV30,few,NA,TRBJ1-1,CAWRGDTEAFF,TGTGCCTGGAGAGGAGACACTGAAGCTTTCTTT
TRBV5-1,NA,NA,TRBJ2-5,CASSRDFSETQYF,TGCGCCAGCAGCAGGGACTTTTCGGAGACCCAGTACTTC
TRBV19,NA,NA,TRBJ1-5,CASSMSTGMSDYSNQPQHF,TGTGCCAGTAGTATGAGCACAGGAATGTCAGACTATAGCAATCAGCCCCAGCATTTT
TRBV9,NA,NA,TRBJ2-2,CASSVVIGGNTGELFF,TGTGCCAGCAGCGTAGTGATAGGGGGGAACACCGGGGAGCTGTTTTTT
TRBV5-1,once,NA,TRBJ2-6,CASSSGGGAGANVLTF,TGCGCCAGCAGCTCCGGGGGTGGGGCTGGGGCCAACGTCCTGACTTTC
TRBV13,NA,NA,TRBJ2-7,CASSPRGGPSYEQYF,TGTGCCAGCAGCCCGAGGGGGGGACCCTCCTACGAGCAGTACTTC
TRBV6-1,NA,NA,TRBJ1-6,CASSEARIYNSPLHF,TGTGCCAGCAGTGAAGCGAGGATCTATAATTCACCCCTCCACTTT
TRBV28,NA,TRBD1,TRBJ1-5,CASSGQGGQPQHF,TGTGCCAGCAGTGGCCAGGGGGGTCAGCCCCAGCATTTT
TRBV10-1,NA,TRBD2,TRBJ2-1,CASSLSGRTNEQFF,TGCGCCAGCAGTCTTAGCGGGAGGACAAATGAGCAGTTCTTC
TRBV11-1,NA,TRBD1,TRBJ2-3,CASSSRDRGATQYF,TGTGCCAGCAGCTCCCGGGACAGGGGAGCGACGCAGTATTTT
TRBV18,NA,TRBD1,TRBJ1-1,CASSAGGTEAFF,TGTGCCAGCTCCGCAGGGGGGACTGAAGCTTTCTTT
TRBV28,once,NA,TRBJ2-7,CASSLRYEQYF,TGTGCCAGCAGTTTACGGTACGAGCAGTACTTC
TRBV7-9,NA,NA,TRBJ2-5,CASSRGGGETQYF,TGTGCCAGCAGCCGTGGGGGCGGGGAGACCCAGTACTTC
TRBV5-1,once,TRBD2,TRBJ2-1,CASSPGLAGGYNEQFF,TGCGCCAGCAGCCCTGGACTAGCGGGAGGGTACAATGAGCAGTTCTTC
TRBV28,NA,NA,TRBJ1-5,CASSSRQVSNQPQHF,TGTGCCAGCAGTTCCCGACAGGTTAGCAATCAGCCCCAGCATTTT
TRBV6-1,NA,NA,TRBJ1-2,CASSDPNYGYTF,TGTGCCAGCAGTGACCCTAACTATGGCTACACCTTC
TRBV5-6,NA,NA,TRBJ2-7,CASTWGQDSYEQYF,TGTGCCAGCACCTGGGGGCAGGACTCCTACGAGCAGTACTTC
TRBV10-3,NA,NA,TRBJ1-2,CAISDGGYGYTF,TGTGCCATCAGTGATGGGGGCTATGGCTACACCTTC
TRBV29-1,NA,TRBD1,TRBJ1-1,CSVRHTGTGGGSSMAFF,TGCAGCGTCCGTCACACCGGGACAGGGGGCGGATCGAGTATGGCTTTCTTT
TRBV19,NA,NA,TRBJ1-1,CASSTQGRGTEAFF,TGTGCCAGTAGTACCCAGGGGAGAGGCACTGAAGCTTTCTTT
TRBV4-1,NA,NA,TRBJ1-1,CASRPSGNTEAFF,TGCGCCAGCCGCCCCTCTGGGAACACTGAAGCTTTCTTT
TRBV30,medium-sized,TRBD1,TRBJ1-2,CAWSSPQGQTYYGYTF,TGTGCCTGGAGTTCCCCGCAGGGACAGACCTATTATGGCTACACCTTC
TRBV28,NA,TRBD2,TRBJ2-3,CASSSATSSGGESTDTQYF,TGTGCCAGCAGTTCTGCCACCTCTAGCGGGGGGGAAAGCACAGATACGCAGTATTTT
TRBV25-1,NA,TRBD1,TRBJ2-7,CASRGTGFNEQYF,TGTGCCAGCAGGGGGACAGGGTTCAACGAGCAGTACTTC
TRBV10-2,NA,NA,TRBJ1-1,CATQQGGTEAFF,TGCGCCACCCAACAGGGAGGCACTGAAGCTTTCTTT
TRBV11-2,NA,TRBD2,TRBJ2-5,CASSLDRRLAEETQYF,TGTGCCAGCAGCTTAGATCGAAGGCTAGCGGAAGAGACCCAGTACTTC
TRBV6-5,NA,NA,TRBJ2-5,CAASPAYQETQYF,TGTGCCGCCTCCCCAGCGTACCAAGAGACCCAGTACTTC
TRBV7-3,NA,NA,TRBJ2-6,CASSLGRLAGANVLTF,TGTGCCAGCAGCTTAGGCAGGTTGGCTGGGGCCAACGTCCTGACTTTC
TRBV19,NA,NA,TRBJ1-5,CASTPGGTQVYSNQPQHF,TGTGCCAGTACCCCCGGTGGCACGCAAGTTTATAGCAATCAGCCCCAGCATTTT
TRBV19,NA,TRBD1,TRBJ2-1,CASIEQGASYNEQFF,TGTGCCAGTATAGAACAGGGGGCCTCCTACAATGAGCAGTTCTTC
TRBV28,NA,NA,TRBJ2-5,CASSLRGAGGGTQYF,TGTGCCAGCAGTTTACGGGGGGCTGGGGGCGGGACCCAGTACTTC
TRBV9,once,TRBD1,TRBJ1-2,CASSVGTGGFRYGYTF,TGTGCCAGCAGCGTAGGGACAGGGGGGTTTCGGTATGGCTACACCTTC
TRBV6-6,NA,NA,TRBJ1-1,CASNPTGFIEEAFF,TGTGCCAGCAATCCTACAGGGTTTATAGAGGAAGCTTTCTTT
TRBV7-8,NA,TRBD1,TRBJ1-3,CASSARTGGNTIYF,TGTGCCAGCAGCGCCCGGACAGGGGGAAACACCATATATTTT
TRBV6-5,NA,TRBD2,TRBJ2-5,CASSLAGTTVAEQYF,TGTGCCAGCTCTCTAGCGGGAACAACCGTGGCTGAGCAGTACTTC
TRBV9,NA,TRBD1,TRBJ2-1,CASSVTGTGYNEQFF,TGTGCCAGCAGCGTTACCGGGACAGGATACAATGAGCAGTTCTTC
TRBV18,NA,NA,TRBJ2-7,CASSPRDNSYEQYF,TGTGCCAGCTCACCTCGGGACAACTCCTACGAGCAGTACTTC
TRBV19,NA,TRBD1,TRBJ1-1,CASTRTGVTEAFF,TGTGCCAGTACCAGGACAGGGGTGACTGAAGCTTTCTTT
TRBV5-1,NA,NA,TRBJ1-5,CASSPGDYSNQPQHF,TGCGCCAGCAGCCCGGGGGACTATAGCAATCAGCCCCAGCATTTT
TRBV7-2,NA,NA,TRBJ2-3,CASSLSGTDTQYF,TGTGCCAGCAGCCTAAGCGGAACAGATACGCAGTATTTT
TRBV28,NA,NA,TRBJ1-1,CASSLSQGNLEAFF,TGTGCCAGCAGTTTATCTCAGGGGAACCTTGAAGCTTTCTTT
TRBV4-1,NA,TRBD2,TRBJ2-5,CASSLPLAAGQMTQYF,TGCGCCAGCAGCCTCCCACTGGCAGCGGGGCAGATGACCCAGTACTTC